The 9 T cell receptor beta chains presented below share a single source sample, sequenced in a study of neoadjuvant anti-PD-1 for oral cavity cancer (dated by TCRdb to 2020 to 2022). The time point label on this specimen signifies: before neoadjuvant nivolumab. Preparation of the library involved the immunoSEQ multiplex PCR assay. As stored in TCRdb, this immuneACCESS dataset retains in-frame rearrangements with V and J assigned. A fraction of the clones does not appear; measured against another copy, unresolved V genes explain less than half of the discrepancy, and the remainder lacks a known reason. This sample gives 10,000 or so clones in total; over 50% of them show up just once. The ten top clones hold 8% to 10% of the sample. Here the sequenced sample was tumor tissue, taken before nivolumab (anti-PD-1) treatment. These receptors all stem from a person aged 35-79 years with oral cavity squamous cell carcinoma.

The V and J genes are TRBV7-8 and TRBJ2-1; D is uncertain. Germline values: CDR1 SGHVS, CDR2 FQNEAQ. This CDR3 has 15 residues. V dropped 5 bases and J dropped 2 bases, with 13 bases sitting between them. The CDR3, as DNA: TGTGCCAGCAGCGTTGGGCCTGGGACCTACAATGAGCAGTTCTTC. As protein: CASSVGPGTYNEQFF.

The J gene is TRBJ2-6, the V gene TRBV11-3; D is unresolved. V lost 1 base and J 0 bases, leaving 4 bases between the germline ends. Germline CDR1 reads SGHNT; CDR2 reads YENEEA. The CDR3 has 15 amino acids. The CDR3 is CASSLGDSGANVLTF. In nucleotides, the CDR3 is TGTGCCAGCAGCTTAGGGGACTCTGGGGCCAACGTCCTGACTTTC.

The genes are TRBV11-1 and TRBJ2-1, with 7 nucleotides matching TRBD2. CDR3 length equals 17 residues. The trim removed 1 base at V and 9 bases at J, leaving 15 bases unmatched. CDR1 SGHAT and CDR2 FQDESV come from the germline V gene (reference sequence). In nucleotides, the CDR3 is TGTGCCAGCAGCTTAGAGGTTGCTAGCGGAATTTCTGTTGAGCAGTTCTTC. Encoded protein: CASSLEVASGISVEQFF. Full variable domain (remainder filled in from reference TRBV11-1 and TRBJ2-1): EAEVAQSPRYKITEKSQAVAFWCDPISGHATLYWYRQILGQGPELLVQFQDESVVDDSQLPKDRFSAERLKGVDSTLKIQPAELGDSAMYLCASSLEVASGISVEQFFGPGTRLTVL.

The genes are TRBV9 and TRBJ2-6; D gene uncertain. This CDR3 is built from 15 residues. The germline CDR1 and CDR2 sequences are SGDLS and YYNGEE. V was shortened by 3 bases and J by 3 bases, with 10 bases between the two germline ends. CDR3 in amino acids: CASSALPVGANVLTF. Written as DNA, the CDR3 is TGTGCCAGCAGCGCCCTACCGGTTGGGGCCAACGTCCTGACTTTC.

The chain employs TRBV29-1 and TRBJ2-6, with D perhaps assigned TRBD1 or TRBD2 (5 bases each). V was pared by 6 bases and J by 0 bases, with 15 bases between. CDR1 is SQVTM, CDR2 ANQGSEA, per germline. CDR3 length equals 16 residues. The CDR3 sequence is CSVAGTRTSGANVLTF. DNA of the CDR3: TGCAGCGTAGCCGGGACCCGGACCTCTGGGGCCAACGTCCTGACTTTC.

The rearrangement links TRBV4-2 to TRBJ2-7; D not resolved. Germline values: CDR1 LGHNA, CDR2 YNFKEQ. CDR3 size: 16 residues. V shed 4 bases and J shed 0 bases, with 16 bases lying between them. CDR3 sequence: CASSRIDSRSSYEQYF. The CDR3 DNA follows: TGTGCCAGCAGCCGGATAGACTCGCGAAGCTCCTACGAGCAGTACTTC.

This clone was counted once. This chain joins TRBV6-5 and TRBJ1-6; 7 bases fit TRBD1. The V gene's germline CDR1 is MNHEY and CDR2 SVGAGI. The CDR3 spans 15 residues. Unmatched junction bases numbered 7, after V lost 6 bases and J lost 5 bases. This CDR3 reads CASRWGQTHNSPLHF. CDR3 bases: TGTGCCAGCAGGTGGGGACAGACCCATAATTCACCCCTCCACTTT.

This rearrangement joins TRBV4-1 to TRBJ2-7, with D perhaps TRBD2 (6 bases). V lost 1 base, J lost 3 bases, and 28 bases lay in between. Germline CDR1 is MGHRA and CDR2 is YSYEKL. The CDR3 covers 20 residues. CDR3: CASSQVIRGRKASVNYEQYF. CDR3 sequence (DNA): TGCGCCAGCAGCCAAGTTATAAGGGGTAGAAAGGCTAGCGTAAACTACGAGCAGTACTTC.

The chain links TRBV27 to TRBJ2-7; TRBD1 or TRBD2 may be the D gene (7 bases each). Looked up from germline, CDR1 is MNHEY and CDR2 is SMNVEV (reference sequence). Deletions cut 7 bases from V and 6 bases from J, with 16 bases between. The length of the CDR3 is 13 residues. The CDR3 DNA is TGTGCCAGCATTTCCACCAGGGGGGGCGAGCAGTACTTC. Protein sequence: CASISTRGGEQYF.